The T cell receptor (beta chain) under discussion was sequenced for a study of a mutant IDH1 vaccine in newly diagnosed glioma. Looking at the study overall: Vaccine administration was initiated 4-6 weeks following radiotherapy alone, or with temozolomide cycles.

This table comes from immunoSEQ multiplex PCR, and its TCRdb copy is limited to in-frame clones, with some not included. This table has about 60,000 clones, about four fifths appearing once. A remark on this clone: As yet, its antigen is unknown.

The time point here: week 47, end of study. Topical imiquimod accompanied each vaccine dose, which consisted of 300 ug of mutant IDH1 20-mer peptide. New WHO grade 3 or 4 astrocytomas that were IDH1-mutant and ATRX-lost had been found in donors. Trimming pared 5 bases from V and 4 bases from J, leaving 15 bases between. Looked up from germline, CDR1 is SGDLS and CDR2 is YYNGEE. The length of the CDR3 is 14 residues. J is TRBJ1-1 and V is TRBV9, with D possibly being TRBD1 (5 bases). The sequencing used PBMCs, collected from a glioma patient whose treatment included an IDH1 peptide vaccine. The sequence was obtained from a woman aged 45 to 65 with glioma. The CDR3 sequence: CASSIDGDGTEAFF. For the CDR3, the DNA is TGTGCCAGCAGTATCGACGGGGACGGCACTGAAGCTTTCTTT.